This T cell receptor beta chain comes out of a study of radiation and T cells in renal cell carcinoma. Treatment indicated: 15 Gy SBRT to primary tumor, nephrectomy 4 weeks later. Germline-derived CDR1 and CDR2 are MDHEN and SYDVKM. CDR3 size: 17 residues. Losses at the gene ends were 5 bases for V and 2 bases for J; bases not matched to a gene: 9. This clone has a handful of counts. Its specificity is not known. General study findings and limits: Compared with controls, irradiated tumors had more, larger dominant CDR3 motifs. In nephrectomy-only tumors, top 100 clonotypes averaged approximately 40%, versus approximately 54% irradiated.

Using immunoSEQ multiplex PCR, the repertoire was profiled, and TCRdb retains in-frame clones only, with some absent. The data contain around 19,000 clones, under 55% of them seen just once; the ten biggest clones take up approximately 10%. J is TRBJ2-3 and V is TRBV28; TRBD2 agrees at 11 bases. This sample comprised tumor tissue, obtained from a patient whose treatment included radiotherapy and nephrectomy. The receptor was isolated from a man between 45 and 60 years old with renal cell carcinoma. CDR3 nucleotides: TGTGCCAGCAGTCTCGGGACTAGCGGAAGGCTCACAGATACGCAGTATTTT. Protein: CASSLGTSGRLTDTQYF.